A single sample gave rise to the 22 T cell receptor beta chains below, sequenced in a study of blood T cell repertoires in COVID-19. Measured with immunoSEQ multiplex PCR; TCRdb has only the in-frame clones, and not every one. Of over 200,000 clones in the sample, around 80% are singletons; the top ten hold 0.95% to 1.5%. Sequenced sample: peripheral blood. Receptor source: a woman aged 25 to 39 with COVID-19, enrolled during active disease.

The chain couples TRBV5-6 to TRBJ2-1, with 7 bases aligning to TRBD2. Per germline, CDR1 SGHDT and CDR2 YYEEEE. Unmatched junction bases numbered 8, after V lost 4 bases and J lost 4 bases. There are 15 residues in the CDR3. CDR3 in DNA: TGTGCCAGCAGCCCGTGGAGCGGGATATACAATGAGCAGTTCTTC. Its translation: CASSPWSGIYNEQFF.

V and J are TRBV7-2 and TRBJ1-6, with D tentatively TRBD1 (5 bases). V was cut by 2 bases and J by 8 bases, with 13 bases left in between. Germline lookup yields CDR1 SGHTA and CDR2 FQGNSA. CDR3 length: 15 residues. The CDR3 DNA is TGTGCCAGCAGCTTAATTAAGGACACCCATTCACCCCTCCACTTT. It codes for CASSLIKDTHSPLHF.

The rearrangement links TRBV5-4 to TRBJ2-5; tentatively, D is TRBD1 (6 bases). This CDR3 spans 13 amino acids. The germline V and J ends were trimmed by 4 bases and 4 bases, with 11 bases remaining between them. Germline V gives CDR1 SGHNT, CDR2 YYREEE (reference sequence). CDR3 sequence reads: CASSRGGLETQYF. CDR3 bases: TGTGCCAGCAGCAGAGGGGGTTTAGAGACCCAGTACTTC.

The chain recombines TRBV4-3 with TRBJ1-6; D is unclear. The germline CDR1 and CDR2 sequences are LGHNA and YSLEER. V was clipped by 0 bases and J by 0 bases, with 15 bases between them. This CDR3 region has 19 residues. DNA for the CDR3: TGCGCCAGCAGCCAAGATCGTATCATCCCGAGCTCCTATAATTCACCCCTCCACTTT. It translates to CASSQDRIIPSSYNSPLHF.

The chain employs TRBV5-5 and TRBJ2-7; 10 nucleotides match TRBD2. Germline V CDR1 and CDR2: SGHKS, YYEKEE (reference sequence). The trim removed 0 bases at V and 3 bases at J, leaving 3 bases unmatched. The CDR3 runs 15 residues. CDR3 coding DNA: TGTGCCAGCAGCTTGGAGCTAGCGGGAGACTACGAGCAGTACTTC. It encodes CASSLELAGDYEQYF.

This clone was seen just once. The chain employs TRBV13 and TRBJ2-1; 11 nucleotides align to TRBD2. The CDR3 extends over 16 amino acids. Germline V gene data show CDR1 as PRHDT and CDR2 as FYEKMQ (reference sequence). J was trimmed by 4 bases and V by 2 bases; bases with no gene match: 4. CDR3 DNA sequence: TGTGCCAGCAGCTTAAGACTAGCGGGAAGATACAATGAGCAGTTCTTC. This encodes CASSLRLAGRYNEQFF. Full variable domain (missing parts from reference TRBV13 and TRBJ2-1): AAGVIQSPRHLIKEKRETATLKCYPIPRHDTVYWYQQGPGQDPQFLISFYEKMQSDKGSIPDRFSAQQFSDYHSELNMSSLELGDSALYFCASSLRLAGRYNEQFFGPGTRLTVL.

This sequence joins TRBV30 and TRBJ2-7; D might be TRBD2 (6 bases). CDR1 is GTSNPN, CDR2 SVGIG, per germline (reference sequence). This CDR3 has 13 amino acids. Trimming removed 3 bases at V and 4 bases at J, with 13 bases between. The CDR3 region is CAWRSGRFYEQYF. CDR3 nucleotides: TGTGCCTGGAGGAGCGGGCGGTTTTACGAGCAGTACTTC.

This clone has only a few counts. J is TRBJ1-2 and V is TRBV3-1 (or the pseudogene TRBV3-2); the D is unclear. This CDR3 region has 15 residues. Germline values: CDR1 LGHDT, CDR2 YNNKEL (reference sequence). The V end lost 5 bases, the J end lost 7 bases, and 20 bases lay between the germline ends. Written as DNA, the CDR3 is TGTGCCAGCAGCTCCCACAGAACCCTTCGATCTGGCTACACCTTC. Protein product: CASSSHRTLRSGYTF.

Worth noting for this clone: No DNA is shown, since the ends of the CDR3 on it are uncertain; the CDR3 is the one TCRdb lists. The chain recombines TRBV6-5 with TRBJ2-5; no check of the table's D call, TRBD2, against the DNA was made. Germline lookup yields CDR1 MNHEY and CDR2 SVGAGI. The CDR3 spans 12 residues, counting both ends. CDR3 amino acids: CASSSSSETQYF.

V and J are TRBV12-3 or TRBV12-4 and TRBJ2-1; D unclear. The V end was cut by 3 bases, the J end by 10 bases, with 4 bases between. The CDR3 spans 10 residues. CDR3 coding DNA: TGTGCCAGCAGTTTCGCGGAGCAGTTCTTC. Encoded protein: CASSFAEQFF.

This clone was observed a single time. The rearrangement links TRBV4-3 to TRBJ2-7; 7 positions agree with TRBD1. V gave up 0 bases and J gave up 5 bases; unmatched junction bases: 4. Looked up from germline, CDR1 is LGHNA and CDR2 is YSLEER. The CDR3 has 14 amino acids. The CDR3 bases are TGCGCCAGCAGCCAAGATATGGGGACAGACGAGCAGTACTTC. Protein product: CASSQDMGTDEQYF.

The chain joins TRBV5-1 to TRBJ2-2, with D possibly TRBD1 on 5 matching bases. From germline, CDR1 is SGHRS and CDR2 YFSETQ. With 0 bases removed from V and 6 bases from J, the gap between germline ends came to 9 bases. The CDR3 loop spans 14 amino acids. CDR3 protein: CASSLGQSAGELFF. CDR3 nucleotides: TGCGCCAGCAGCTTGGGACAGTCGGCCGGGGAGCTGTTTTTT.

CDR3 nucleotide sequence: TGTGCCAGCAGCCCGGGACAGGGGGTTTACTCTGGAAACACCATATATTTT. Translation: CASSPGQGVYSGNTIYF. The chain is built from TRBV7-6 and TRBJ1-3; 11 bases agree with TRBD1. Germline V gives CDR1 SGHVS, CDR2 FNYEAQ. Unmatched junction bases numbered 6, after V lost 5 bases and J lost 0 bases. This CDR3 comprises 17 residues.

The rearrangement links TRBV6-2 or TRBV6-3 to TRBJ2-7, with TRBD1 matching over 7 bases. The CDR3 has 14 amino acids. Germline V gene data show CDR1 as MNHEY and CDR2 as SVGEGT. J was trimmed by 6 bases and V by 6 bases; bases with no gene match: 11. The DNA of the CDR3 is TGTGCCAGCAGCTTAAAGGGACAGTCGGGCGAGCAGTACTTC. It specifies CASSLKGQSGEQYF.

This chain links TRBV5-1 with TRBJ1-6, with 7 nucleotides matching TRBD1. Germline CDR1 SGHRS, CDR2 YFSETQ. This CDR3 is 15 amino acids long. V lost 4 bases, J lost 10 bases, and 11 bases stayed unmatched. Here the CDR3 DNA reads TGCGCCAGCAGCAAGGTAGAGACAGGGCTCTCACCCCTCCACTTT. This encodes CASSKVETGLSPLHF.

The rearrangement links TRBV9 to TRBJ1-4; 8 bases map to TRBD1. With V trimmed by 3 bases and J by 7 bases, 11 bases remained unmatched. Germline CDR1 reads SGDLS; CDR2 reads YYNGEE. The CDR3 covers 16 residues. The DNA for the CDR3 is TGTGCCAGCAGCGAGCCACGACCAGGGGGCAGTGAAAAACTGTTTTTT. Its protein is CASSEPRPGGSEKLFF.

V is TRBV15 and J is TRBJ2-5; D not resolved. The CDR3 contains 14 residues. Germline values: CDR1 LNHNV, CDR2 YYDKDF (reference sequence). Trimming took 3 bases from V and 5 from J, leaving 13 bases between them. CDR3 in DNA: TGTGCCACCAGCAGCGGGTCTCCGCCCGAGACCCAGTACTTC. It codes for CATSSGSPPETQYF.

This clone was seen only once. The rearrangement links TRBV5-1 to TRBJ2-1, with TRBD1 as a possible D gene (5 bases). Germline CDR1 is SGHRS and CDR2 is YFSETQ. The germline V and J ends were trimmed by 0 bases and 4 bases, with 17 bases remaining between them. The CDR3 extends over 17 amino acids. CDR3 DNA sequence: TGCGCCAGCAGCTTGGGCCCAGCAAGGGGCACGTACAATGAGCAGTTCTTC. Its translation is CASSLGPARGTYNEQFF.

This rearrangement joins TRBV6-6 to TRBJ1-1, with D hard to call. This CDR3 has 15 amino acids. CDR1 and CDR2 from the germline V gene are MNHNY and SVGAGI (reference sequence). The V and J ends lost 5 bases and 2 bases respectively, with 15 bases between them. DNA for the CDR3: TGTGCCAGCAGTGTCAGCCGGGGTGGAAACACTGAAGCTTTCTTT. It codes for CASSVSRGGNTEAFF.

The V call is TRBV12-3 or TRBV12-4, the J call TRBJ2-7, with D maybe TRBD2 (5 bases). V dropped 1 base and J dropped 3 bases, with 7 bases sitting between them. The CDR3 loop spans 13 amino acids. CDR3 coding DNA: TGTGCCAGCAGTTTAGTTGAGGGCTACGAGCAGTACTTC. Translating gives CASSLVEGYEQYF.

The CDR3 sequence is CASSPSGGLYEQYF. The CDR3 DNA reads TGTGCCAGCAGCCCGAGCGGGGGTCTATACGAGCAGTACTTC. The chain employs TRBV3-1 (or the pseudogene TRBV3-2) and TRBJ2-7; 8 nucleotides match TRBD2. The V segment lost 4 bases and the J segment 4 bases; nucleotides outside the gene matches: 6. The V gene's germline CDR1 is LGHDT and CDR2 YNNKEL (reference sequence). CDR3 length: 14 residues.

V usage is TRBV6-5 and J usage is TRBJ1-1, with D possibly matching TRBD1 (5 bases). V dropped 5 bases and J dropped 1 base, with 8 bases sitting between them. This CDR3 contains 13 residues. Germline loops: CDR1 MNHEY, CDR2 SVGAGI. The DNA for the CDR3 is TGTGCCAGCAGTAGCGACAGGAACACTGAAGCTTTCTTT. Translating it yields CASSSDRNTEAFF.